One sample yielded the 13 T cell receptor beta chains listed below, sequenced in a study of CD8+ T cells in alopecia areata. In each case, RNA was isolated and then reverse transcribed into cDNA as the sequencing template. Using immunoSEQ multiplex PCR, the repertoire was profiled, and TCRdb retains in-frame clones only, with some absent. The repertoire has over 150,000 clones, about 60% of them found once; the top ten carry less than 3.5%. Treatment meaning: oral pan-JAK inhibitor, 5-10 mg twice daily. The material was CD4+ T cells sorted from blood, obtained at week 4, from a patient treated with tofacitinib. The receptor set was obtained from a human donor with alopecia areata.

This clone was detected a few times. This chain joins TRBV5-1 and TRBJ2-6; D gene uncertain. The CDR3 consists of 15 residues. V lost 5 bases, J lost 1 base, and 10 bases lay in between. Germline V gene data show CDR1 as SGHRS and CDR2 as YFSETQ. This CDR3 reads CASRFAFSGANVLTF. The CDR3 nucleotides read TGCGCCAGCAGGTTCGCCTTTTCTGGGGCCAACGTCCTGACTTTC.

This chain joins TRBV5-4 and TRBJ2-3; D gene ambiguous. V was pared by 0 bases and J by 4 bases, with 9 bases between. There are 14 residues in the CDR3. CDR1 is SGHNT and CDR2 is YYREEE in the germline V gene (reference sequence). The CDR3 region has the DNA TGTGCCAGCAGCTTGGATCTAGTGGCAGATACGCAGTATTTT. It translates to CASSLDLVADTQYF.

This clone was seen more than once but under ten times. The V and J genes are TRBV28 and TRBJ2-6, with TRBD1 matching 9 bases. The CDR3 length is 18 residues. Germline CDR1 is MDHEN and CDR2 is SYDVKM. Losses at the gene ends were 6 bases for V and 3 bases for J; bases not matched to a gene: 12. DNA for the CDR3: TGTGCCAGCAGAGTCCGGCGGACAGGGGTTGGTGGGGCCAACGTCCTGACTTTC. Its translation is CASRVRRTGVGGANVLTF.

This chain uses TRBV7-2 with TRBJ2-1; 11 nucleotides align to TRBD2. V lost 6 bases to trimming and J lost 8 bases; unmatched junction nucleotides: 9. This CDR3 spans 15 amino acids. Germline V gene sequence: CDR1 SGHTA, CDR2 FQGNSA. The CDR3 nucleotides are TGTGCCAGCAGGTCTACTAGCGGGGGTCGCTATGAGCAGTTCTTC. Its translation is CASRSTSGGRYEQFF.

This clone was counted only a few times. This chain joins TRBV14 and TRBJ1-4, with D possibly TRBD1 on 5 matching bases. Looked up from germline, CDR1 is SGHDN and CDR2 is FVKESK. V dropped 0 bases and J dropped 5 bases, with 13 bases sitting between them. The CDR3 runs 16 residues. The CDR3 region has the DNA TGTGCCAGCAGCCAAGAATGGGGGAGAAGGAATGAAAAACTGTTTTTT. Translating it yields CASSQEWGRRNEKLFF.

The chain employs TRBV29-1 and TRBJ1-1; D is unclear. The V gene's germline CDR1 is SQVTM and CDR2 ANQGSEA. V was cut by 5 bases and J by 3 bases, with 4 bases left in between. The CDR3 loop spans 10 amino acids. The CDR3 DNA reads TGCAGCGTTTTTGACACTGAAGCTTTCTTT. Protein: CSVFDTEAFF. The variable domain in full, completed from reference TRBV29-1 and TRBJ1-1, reads SAVISQKPSRDICQRGTSLTIQCQVDSQVTMMFWYRQQPGQSLTLIATANQGSEATYESGFVIDKFPISRPNLTFSTLTVSNMSPEDSSIYLCSVFDTEAFFGQGTRLTVV.

This clone was detected once. The rearrangement uses TRBV6-6 and TRBJ1-5, with D perhaps matching TRBD1 (5 bases). CDR1 MNHNY and CDR2 SVGAGI come from the germline V gene (reference sequence). CDR3 size: 16 residues. The V end was cut by 1 base, the J end by 1 base, with 11 bases between. In DNA, the CDR3 is TGTGCCAGCAGTTACTTGGGTTGGGGGAGCAATCAGCCCCAGCATTTT. This sequence encodes CASSYLGWGSNQPQHF.

The chain employs TRBV5-1 and TRBJ2-5; TRBD1 aligns across 10 bases. Germline CDR1 reads SGHRS; CDR2 reads YFSETQ. CDR3 length: 14 amino acids. V was pared by 4 bases and J by 5 bases, with 5 bases of the junction left unmatched. This CDR3 reads CASSRDRGPETQYF. The DNA for the CDR3 is TGCGCCAGCAGCCGCGACAGGGGGCCGGAGACCCAGTACTTC. The whole variable domain, filled in from reference TRBV5-1 and TRBJ2-5, reads KAGVTQTPRYLIKTRGQQVTLSCSPISGHRSVSWYQQTPGQGLQFLFEYFSETQRNKGNFPGRFSGRQFSNSRSEMNVSTLELGDSALYLCASSRDRGPETQYFGPGTRLLVL.

This clone was picked up a small number of times. The chain is built from TRBV29-1 and TRBJ2-7, with TRBD1 as a possible D gene (6 bases). In germline, CDR1 is SQVTM, CDR2 ANQGSEA. This CDR3 has 15 residues. Trimming took 4 bases from V and 5 from J, leaving 21 bases between them. In nucleotides, the CDR3 is TGCAGCGTTGCAGGGGTGGGCAGGGGCGGTGACGAGCAGTACTTC. Translated, it gives CSVAGVGRGGDEQYF.

The chain is built from TRBV2 and TRBJ1-2; no definite D call. In germline, CDR1 is SNHLY, CDR2 FYNNEI. The CDR3 has 12 amino acids. Trimming shortened V by 6 bases and J by 7 bases, and 12 bases separated the two germline ends. CDR3 sequence: CASSNHGSGYTF. For the CDR3, the DNA is TGTGCCAGCAGCAACCATGGCTCTGGCTACACCTTC.

CDR3 sequence: CASVWDRGNSPLHF. CDR3 sequence (DNA): TGCGCCAGCGTATGGGACAGGGGGAATTCACCCCTCCACTTT. V usage is TRBV23-1 and J usage is TRBJ1-6; TRBD1 aligns across 11 bases. TRBV23-1 is an ORF, with its function uncertain. The CDR3 has 14 residues. Trimming cost V 8 bases and J 7 bases; bases outside gene matches: 4.

This chain links TRBV29-1 with TRBJ2-5; 8 nucleotides agree with TRBD2. CDR1 and CDR2 from the germline V gene are SQVTM and ANQGSEA. The CDR3 runs to 15 residues. The J segment lost 4 bases and the V segment lost 6 bases, leaving 13 bases of the junction unmatched. The CDR3: CSVDRLAGGGETQYF. The CDR3 nucleotides are TGCAGCGTAGACCGACTCGCGGGGGGAGGAGAGACCCAGTACTTC.

The chain employs TRBV5-1 and TRBJ2-5, with D perhaps matching TRBD1 or TRBD2 (5 bases each). CDR1 is SGHRS and CDR2 is YFSETQ in the germline V gene. The CDR3 spans 15 residues. V lost 3 bases to trimming and J lost 0 bases, with 12 bases between them. CDR3 in DNA: TGCGCCAGCAGCTGGGGACCCGGGAACCAAGAGACCCAGTACTTC. Its protein is CASSWGPGNQETQYF.